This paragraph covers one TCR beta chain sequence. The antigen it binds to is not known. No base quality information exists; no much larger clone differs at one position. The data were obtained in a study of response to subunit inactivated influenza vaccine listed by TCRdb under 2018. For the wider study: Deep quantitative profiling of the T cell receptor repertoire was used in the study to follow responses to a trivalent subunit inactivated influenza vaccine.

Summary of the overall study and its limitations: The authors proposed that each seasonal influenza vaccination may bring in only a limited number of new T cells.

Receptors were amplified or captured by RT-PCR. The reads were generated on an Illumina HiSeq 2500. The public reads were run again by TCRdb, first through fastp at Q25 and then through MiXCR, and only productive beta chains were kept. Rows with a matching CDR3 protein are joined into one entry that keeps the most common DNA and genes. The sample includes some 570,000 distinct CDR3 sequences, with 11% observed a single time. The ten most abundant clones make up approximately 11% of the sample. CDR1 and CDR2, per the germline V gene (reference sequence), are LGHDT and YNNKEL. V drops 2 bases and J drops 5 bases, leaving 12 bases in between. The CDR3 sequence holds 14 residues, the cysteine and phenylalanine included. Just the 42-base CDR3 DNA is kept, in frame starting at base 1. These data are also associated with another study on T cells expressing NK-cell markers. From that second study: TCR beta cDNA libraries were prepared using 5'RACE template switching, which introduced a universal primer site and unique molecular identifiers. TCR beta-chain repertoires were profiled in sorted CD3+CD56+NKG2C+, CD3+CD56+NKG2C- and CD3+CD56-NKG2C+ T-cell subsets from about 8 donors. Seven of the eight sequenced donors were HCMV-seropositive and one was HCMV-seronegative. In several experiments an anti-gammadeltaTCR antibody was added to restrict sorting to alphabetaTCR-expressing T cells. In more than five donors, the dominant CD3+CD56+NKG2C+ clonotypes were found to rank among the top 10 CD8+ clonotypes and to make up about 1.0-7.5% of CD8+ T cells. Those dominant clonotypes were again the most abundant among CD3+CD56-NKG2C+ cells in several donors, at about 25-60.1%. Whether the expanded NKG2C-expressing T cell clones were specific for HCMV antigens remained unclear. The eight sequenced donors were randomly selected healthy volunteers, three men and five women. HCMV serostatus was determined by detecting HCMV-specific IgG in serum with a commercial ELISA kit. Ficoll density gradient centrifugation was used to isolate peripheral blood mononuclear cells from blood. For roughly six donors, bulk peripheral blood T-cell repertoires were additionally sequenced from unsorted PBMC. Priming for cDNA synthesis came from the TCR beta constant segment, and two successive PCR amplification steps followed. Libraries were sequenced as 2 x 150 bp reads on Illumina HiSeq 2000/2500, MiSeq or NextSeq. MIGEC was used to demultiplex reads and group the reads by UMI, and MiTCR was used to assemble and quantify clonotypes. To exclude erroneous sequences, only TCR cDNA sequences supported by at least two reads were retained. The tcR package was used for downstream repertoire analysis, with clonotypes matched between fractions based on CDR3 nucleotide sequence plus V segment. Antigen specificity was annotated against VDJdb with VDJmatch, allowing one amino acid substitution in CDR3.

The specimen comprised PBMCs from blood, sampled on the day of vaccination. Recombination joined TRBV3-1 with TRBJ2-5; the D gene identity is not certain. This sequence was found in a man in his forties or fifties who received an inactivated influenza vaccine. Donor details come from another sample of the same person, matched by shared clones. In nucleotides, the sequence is TGTGCCAGCAGCCAAAATACGGCGCGGGAGACCCAGTACTTC. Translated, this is CASSQNTARETQYF.